This T cell receptor beta chain was captured by sequencing in a study of T cells in Graves' hyperthyroidism and ophthalmopathy. Regarding the study as a whole: The majority of expanded thyroid clonotypes above 0.001 also appeared in blood.

The source material, RNA transcripts, was used to amplify TCR beta CDR3 regions. Primed by the HTBI set, a first-round RT-PCR was run on the TCR CDR3. Using its own MiXCR run on the multiplex PCR reads, TCRdb lists one record per CDR3 protein. The sample lists about 360,000 distinct CDR3 sequences, roughly 13% seen once, with 9.2% in the top ten. As concerns this clonotype: Antigen: not known.

CDR1 and CDR2 (germline): SGHTA, FQGNSA. This CDR3 has 15 amino acids. V dropped 5 bases and J dropped 6 bases, with 17 bases sitting between them. Patients between 18 and 65 years old had hyperthyroidism, newly diagnosed and lasting under 2 months. Any patient presenting with uncontrolled infection, other autoimmune disease, pregnancy or lactation was left out. Fresh 10 ml peripheral blood yielded PBMCs. V gene TRBV7-2 combines with J gene TRBJ2-1; D is perhaps TRBD1 or TRBD2 (6 bases each). The sequenced sample consisted of blood. This receptor was identified in a woman aged 18-30 years with Graves' hyperthyroidism. In DNA, the CDR3 is TGTGCCAGCAGCACCGGAGGGGGTATCCTCAATGAGCAGTTCTTC. Amino acid sequence: CASSTGGGILNEQFF.